This TCR beta chain was profiled in a study of OX40 agonist ivuxolimab in advanced cancers. Study at large: With ivuxolimab, an agonistic anti-OX40 (CD134) antibody, patients were treated. One hepatocellular carcinoma and two cutaneous melanoma patients partially responded. Findings of the study overall: The authors did not determine the antigen specificity of the expanded peripheral T cells.

The repertoire was sequenced with immunoSEQ multiplex PCR; TCRdb's copy has only in-frame clones and lacks some. The table lists some 100,000 clones, around 94% of them singletons. Deletions cut 8 bases from V and 4 bases from J, with 5 bases between. The CDR3 length is 10 residues. The V gene's germline CDR1 is MNHEY and CDR2 SVGAGI. A word on this clone: Its antigen is undetermined.

Sequencing used CD4+ or CD8+ T cells sorted from blood, obtained in a trial of the OX40 agonist ivuxolimab. This TCR was recovered from an adult with an advanced solid tumor such as melanoma, head and neck, liver or kidney cancer. The chain recombines TRBV6-5 with TRBJ1-2; D unresolved. CDR3 sequence: CASEGYGYTF. In nucleotides, the CDR3 is TGTGCCAGCGAGGGCTATGGCTACACCTTC.